These T cell receptor beta chains were read from a single sample in a study of blood T cell repertoires in COVID-19. The data were produced by immunoSEQ multiplex PCR, yet TCRdb's version contains in-frame clones alone and is incomplete. The sample includes over 450,000 clones, less than 90% of them seen just once. The specimen sequenced was peripheral blood. The receptors shown here come from a woman aged 45-60 years with COVID-19, enrolled during active disease. Both conserved end residues are part of each CDR3. Each record gives: D gene, J gene, V gene, CDR3 protein, CDR3 DNA. A D gene is named only where the DNA matches it firmly.

D: .
J: TRBJ2-3
V: TRBV5-1
CDR3: CASSRDAAVLQGDTQYF
DNA: TGCGCCAGCAGTCGAGACGCAGCGGTGCTGCAAGGAGATACGCAGTATTTT

D: TRBD1
J: TRBJ1-3
V: TRBV10-2
CDR3: CATRDRGGVSGNTIYF
DNA: TGCGCCACCCGGGACAGGGGGGGAGTCTCTGGAAACACCATATATTTT

D: .
J: TRBJ1-3
V: TRBV7-2
CDR3: CASSVGGAGSGNTIYF
DNA: TGTGCCAGCAGCGTGGGGGGGGCAGGATCTGGAAACACCATATATTTT

D: .
J: TRBJ2-7
V: TRBV24-1
CDR3: CATSDGVVDLGRQYF
DNA: TGTGCCACCAGTGATGGGGTAGTGGACCTAGGGAGGCAGTACTTC

D: .
J: TRBJ2-6
V: TRBV7-2
CDR3: CASRGSAGPSGANVLTF
DNA: TGTGCCAGCAGAGGGTCGGCAGGGCCCTCTGGGGCCAACGTCCTGACTTTC

D: .
J: TRBJ1-1
V: TRBV11-2
CDR3: CASSYGGGPTEAFF
DNA: TGTGCCAGCAGCTATGGGGGCGGCCCCACTGAAGCTTTCTTT

D: TRBD2
J: TRBJ2-1
V: TRBV15
CDR3: CATSRDTSARINEQFF
DNA: TGTGCCACCAGCAGAGATACTAGCGCCCGTATCAATGAGCAGTTCTTC

D: .
J: TRBJ1-5
V: TRBV6-1
CDR3: CASSEGTAYSNQPQHF
DNA: TGTGCCAGCAGTGAAGGAACAGCTTATAGCAATCAGCCCCAGCATTTT

D: TRBD2
J: TRBJ2-3
V: TRBV5-1
CDR3: CASSLSGLAGSYTDTQYF
DNA: TGCGCCAGCAGCTTGAGTGGACTAGCGGGGAGCTACACAGATACGCAGTATTTT

D: TRBD2
J: TRBJ2-3
V: TRBV2
CDR3: CAKGLAGNTQYF
DNA: TGTGCCAAGGGTCTAGCGGGGAATACGCAGTATTTT

D: .
J: TRBJ2-3
V: TRBV5-8
CDR3: CASSLPSSGDTQYF
DNA: TGTGCCAGCAGCTTACCGTCGAGCGGAGATACGCAGTATTTT

D: .
J: TRBJ1-2
V: TRBV19
CDR3: CASISPGLGYTF
DNA: TGTGCCAGTATCTCTCCGGGACTTGGCTACACCTTC

D: .
J: TRBJ2-5
V: TRBV9
CDR3: CASSPRRGAPQETQYF
DNA: TGTGCCAGCAGCCCCCGGCGGGGCGCCCCCCAAGAGACCCAGTACTTC

D: TRBD1
J: TRBJ1-2
V: TRBV5-1
CDR3: CASGRDRVDYGYTF
DNA: TGCGCCAGCGGCCGGGACAGGGTAGACTATGGCTACACCTTC

D: TRBD1
J: TRBJ2-2
V: TRBV7-2
CDR3: CASSLVGTGIPGELFF
DNA: TGTGCCAGCAGCTTAGTAGGGACAGGGATTCCCGGGGAGCTGTTTTTT

D: .
J: TRBJ1-3
V: TRBV5-1
CDR3: CASSPGHHSGNTIYF
DNA: TGCGCCAGCAGCCCCGGACATCACTCTGGAAACACCATATATTTT